The 7 T cell receptor beta chains below were found in one sample sequenced in a study of T-cell memory formation after mild COVID-19. Via MiXCR, TCRdb re-called the 5' RACE reads, giving one row per CDR3 protein. Among approximately 430,000 distinct CDR3 sequences listed, 20% to 30% were seen once. Sequenced input: PBMCs or a T cell subset sorted from them (not recorded which). These receptors came from an adult woman who had mild COVID-19 (a few samples of this study predate the infection). Cell type and time point are not known.

This clonotype occurred a few times. The V and J genes are TRBV15 and TRBJ2-5, with 10 nucleotides matching TRBD2. Trimming at V came to 1 base and at J to 1 base, leaving 3 bases not matched to a gene. Germline lookup yields CDR1 LNHNV and CDR2 YYDKDF (reference sequence). The CDR3 is made up of 16 amino acids. The CDR3 loop reads CATSRGAGGLQETQYF. The CDR3 nucleotides read TGTGCCACCAGCAGAGGAGCGGGAGGGCTCCAAGAGACCCAGTACTTC.

This clonotype turned up a few times. J is TRBJ2-5 and V is TRBV24-1; TRBD2 matches at 7 bases. The CDR3 runs to 15 residues. The V gene's germline CDR1 is KGHDR and CDR2 SFDVKD. J was trimmed by 1 base and V by 4 bases; bases with no gene match: 5. The CDR3 loop reads CATSEGGSTQETQYF. CDR3 bases: TGTGCCACCAGTGAAGGCGGGAGTACCCAAGAGACCCAGTACTTC.

The table lists this clonotype with a count of one. The chain carries TRBV5-1 and TRBJ1-1; D unresolved. Germline V gives CDR1 SGHRS, CDR2 YFSETQ. The CDR3 consists of 12 residues. The V end lost 0 bases, the J end lost 11 bases, and 11 bases lay between the germline ends. This CDR3 reads CASSLGSRRAFF. The CDR3 coding sequence is TGCGCCAGCAGCTTGGGGTCTAGACGGGCTTTCTTT. The full variable domain, rest sourced from reference TRBV5-1 and TRBJ1-1, is KAGVTQTPRYLIKTRGQQVTLSCSPISGHRSVSWYQQTPGQGLQFLFEYFSETQRNKGNFPGRFSGRQFSNSRSEMNVSTLELGDSALYLCASSLGSRRAFFGQGTRLTVV.

This clonotype was detected only a few times. The chain links TRBV7-9 to TRBJ2-7; TRBD1 might be the D (6 bases). The CDR3 is made up of 15 amino acids. Germline V CDR1 and CDR2: SEHNR, FQNEAQ (reference sequence). V lost 5 bases, J lost 3 bases, and 17 bases lay in between. CDR3 sequence reads: CASSSNRVVNYEQYF. In DNA form, the CDR3 reads TGTGCCAGCAGCAGCAACAGGGTGGTGAACTACGAGCAGTACTTC.

This clonotype was observed a few times. The V and J genes are TRBV20-1 and TRBJ2-7; D possibly corresponds to TRBD1 (6 bases). CDR3 length equals 14 residues. V lost 4 bases, J lost 5 bases, and 18 bases lay in between. The germline CDR1 and CDR2 sequences are DFQATT and SNEGSKA (reference sequence). In nucleotides, the CDR3 is TGCAGTGCTATCACCCTGGGGGCGGCCAACGAGCAGTACTTC. This sequence encodes CSAITLGAANEQYF.

This clonotype was counted only a few times. The chain joins TRBV29-1 to TRBJ1-1, with a weak D call TRBD1 (5 bases). V was pared by 6 bases and J by 10 bases, with 15 bases between. The CDR3 is 11 residues long. In germline, CDR1 is SQVTM, CDR2 ANQGSEA. This CDR3 is CSVSSGRGAFF. CDR3 coding DNA: TGCAGCGTCTCAAGTGGGAGGGGAGCTTTCTTT.

This clonotype was seen only a few times. The chain has TRBV5-5 and TRBJ2-6; a possible D gene is TRBD2 (5 bases). The V gene lost 0 bases and the J gene lost 0 bases, with 10 bases spanning the gap. Germline-derived CDR1 and CDR2 are SGHKS and YYEKEE (reference sequence). The CDR3 loop spans 17 amino acids. The CDR3 coding sequence is TGTGCCAGCAGCTTGGTGGTGGGGAGCTCTGGGGCCAACGTCCTGACTTTC. Protein: CASSLVVGSSGANVLTF.